This TCR beta chain was captured by sequencing in a study of blood T cell repertoires in COVID-19. Study background: COVID-19 samples from acute and convalescent phases originated in the United States, Italy and Spain.

In assigning cohorts, the study relied on participant-reported clinical history. Shortly before study entry, within 2 weeks, exposed participants had met a COVID-19 case. Original analysis: Quantification of nucleated cells was approximated via reference gene primer amplification. Clones were read by immunoSEQ multiplex PCR, and TCRdb kept only the in-frame ones, dropping some. Clonal size and the V and J genes are those of that table, whereas D and trimming came from the DNA. Counted here are some 290,000 clones, around nine tenths occurring once; the ten biggest clones make up roughly 3.6%. Comment on this clone: The same CDR3 is also encoded by other DNA sequences in this sample.

The germline V gene has CDR1 LNHDA and CDR2 SQIVND (reference sequence). V was clipped by 3 bases and J by 4 bases, with 9 bases between them. The CDR3 covers 13 residues. Sample: PBMCs or T cells enriched from blood (not recorded which). The V call is TRBV19, the J call TRBJ1-1; D gene unclear. The sequence was collected from a woman aged 25 to 39 who had been exposed to COVID-19. The CDR3 DNA reads as TGTGCCAGTAGTATTCCGGGAGTCACTGAAGCTTTCTTT. Residues: CASSIPGVTEAFF.